Below are 28 T cell receptor beta chains sequenced from a single sample in a study of T cell repertoires in cytomegalovirus infection. No antigens are known for them. Via MiXCR, TCRdb re-called the reads, giving one row per CDR3 protein. The sample gives 650,000 to 850,000 distinct CDR3 sequences, under 35% of which show up once; 13% is in the top ten. Here the sequenced sample was cultured CD8+ T cells from PBMCs, taken from culture after CMV antigen stimulation. All receptors derive from a human donor in good health (CMV status not recorded). Some clones in this sample may be carry-over from other donors' samples.

The chain carries TRBV19 and TRBJ1-1, with a tentative D call TRBD1 (5 bases). Germline V gives CDR1 LNHDA, CDR2 SQIVND (reference sequence). This CDR3 has 17 residues. Trimming removed 0 bases from V and 0 bases from J, with 14 bases in between. The CDR3 spells CASSIDARTPMNTEAFF. CDR3 bases: TGTGCCAGTAGTATAGATGCACGGACACCCATGAACACTGAAGCTTTCTTT.

The V gene is TRBV5-6, the J gene TRBJ2-2; weak D call: TRBD2 (6 bases). Germline V gene lookup returns CDR1 SGHDT and CDR2 YYEEEE. This CDR3 is 17 amino acids long. V lost 0 bases to trimming and J lost 1 base, with 13 bases between them. The CDR3 spells CASSLAGGFRNTGELFF. The CDR3, as DNA: TGTGCCAGCAGCTTGGCCGGGGGTTTCAGGAACACCGGGGAGCTGTTTTTT.

At least ten counts were recorded for this clonotype. The gene calls are TRBV27 and TRBJ1-2; no definite D call. This CDR3 spans 15 amino acids. Per the germline V gene, CDR1 is MNHEY and CDR2 is SMNVEV (reference sequence). V was trimmed by 4 bases and J by 0 bases, leaving 12 bases between them. CDR3 nucleotide sequence: TGTGCCAGCAGTTCCGGGTCTGGAACTAACTATGGCTACACCTTC. Amino acids: CASSSGSGTNYGYTF.

The sample holds a few counts of this clonotype. The V and J genes are TRBV12-3 or TRBV12-4 and TRBJ1-4; no reliable D call. Trimming cost V 3 bases and J 2 bases, with 13 bases left between them. The CDR3 has 16 amino acids. CDR3 DNA: TGTGCCAGCAGTTTTTCCACCCTGAGGACTAATGAAAAACTGTTTTTT. Amino acids: CASSFSTLRTNEKLFF.

This clonotype was seen a handful of times. This chain uses TRBV7-9 with TRBJ1-3; D unresolved. CDR1 and CDR2 from the germline V gene are SEHNR and FQNEAQ (reference sequence). This CDR3 has 15 residues. The ends were cut back, 3 bases at V and 0 bases at J, with 9 bases in the middle. This chain's CDR3 is CASSFTRNSGNTIYF. CDR3 DNA: TGTGCCAGCAGCTTTACACGGAACTCTGGAAACACCATATATTTT.

CDR3 DNA sequence: TGTGCCAGCTCGGGACAGCACAATCAGCCCCAGCATTTT. It codes for CASSGQHNQPQHF. The rearrangement links TRBV6-2 or TRBV6-3 to TRBJ1-5; 7 bases line up with TRBD1. The germline V gene encodes CDR1 MNHEY and CDR2 SVGEGT. The CDR3 extends over 13 amino acids. V lost 8 bases and J lost 3; bases outside the gene matches: 4.

The chain joins TRBV6-2 or TRBV6-3 to TRBJ2-7; the D is unclear. The CDR3 runs to 15 residues. V was shortened by 6 bases and J by 5 bases, with 20 bases between the two germline ends. The germline CDR1 and CDR2 sequences are MNHEY and SVGEGT. CDR3 sequence reads: CASSNPDKPYDEQYV. The CDR3 DNA follows: TGTGCCAGCAGCAACCCCGACAAACCCTACGACGAGCAGTACGTC.

This clonotype was recorded a few times. The V call is TRBV7-6, the J call TRBJ2-7; D is unresolved. This CDR3 contains 15 residues. Germline CDR1 reads SGHVS; CDR2 reads FNYEAQ. The ends were cut back, 0 bases at V and 3 bases at J, with 12 bases in the middle. The CDR3 spells CASSLAEPLNYEQYF. CDR3 DNA sequence: TGTGCCAGCAGCTTAGCGGAGCCGCTCAACTACGAGCAGTACTTC.

This clonotype was seen a handful of times. This rearrangement joins TRBV12-3 or TRBV12-4 to TRBJ2-1; D unresolved. V was trimmed by 7 bases and J by 8 bases, leaving 15 bases between them. This CDR3 has 13 residues. The CDR3 coding sequence is TGTGCCAGCACCTTTTCTGCAGTGGATGAGCAGTTCTTC. Translated: CASTFSAVDEQFF.

This clonotype was picked up many times. V and J are TRBV7-8 and TRBJ2-1; D perhaps matches TRBD2 (5 bases). This CDR3 contains 15 residues. Trimming stripped 1 base from V and 3 bases from J, with 10 bases between. Germline loops: CDR1 SGHVS, CDR2 FQNEAQ. The CDR3 loop reads CASSLETSGYNEQFF. In DNA form, the CDR3 reads TGTGCCAGCAGCTTAGAAACGAGCGGCTACAATGAGCAGTTCTTC.

The chain has TRBV27 and TRBJ2-7, with a possible D match to TRBD2 (5 bases). The CDR3 loop spans 15 amino acids. Germline loops: CDR1 MNHEY, CDR2 SMNVEV (reference sequence). V was shortened by 0 bases and J by 3 bases, with 12 bases between the two germline ends. This chain's CDR3 is CASSLSASGVYEQYF. Written as DNA, the CDR3 is TGTGCCAGCAGTTTATCGGCCTCCGGGGTCTACGAGCAGTACTTC.

The gene calls are TRBV4-1 and TRBJ1-5; perhaps TRBD1 as D (5 bases). Germline loops: CDR1 MGHRA, CDR2 YSYEKL. V shed 0 bases and J shed 9 bases, with 9 bases lying between them. The CDR3 is made up of 13 amino acids. The DNA of the CDR3 is TGCGCCAGCAGCCAAGAGGGACCTCGGCCCCAGCATTTT. This translates into CASSQEGPRPQHF.

The chain couples TRBV24-1 to TRBJ2-2; TRBD1 matches 7 bases. Germline lookup yields CDR1 KGHDR and CDR2 SFDVKD. This CDR3 spans 12 amino acids. The V gene end was trimmed by 9 bases and the J gene end by 10 bases; junction bases not matched to a gene: 7. Here the CDR3 reads CATQGESLELFF. CDR3 DNA: TGTGCCACCCAGGGGGAGAGTTTGGAGCTGTTTTTT.

This chain links TRBV27 with TRBJ1-1; 10 nucleotides line up with TRBD1. This CDR3 spans 14 amino acids. The V gene end was trimmed by 4 bases and the J gene end by 6 bases; junction bases not matched to a gene: 5. The V gene's germline CDR1 is MNHEY and CDR2 SMNVEV (reference sequence). The CDR3 region is CASSWTGGTAEAFF. The CDR3 coding sequence is TGTGCCAGCAGTTGGACAGGGGGTACCGCTGAAGCTTTCTTT.

This clonotype was seen more than once but under ten times. CDR3 DNA: TGTGCCAGCAGCCCAGGGGACCTGCCTCACGAGCAGTACTTC. It specifies CASSPGDLPHEQYF. This sequence joins TRBV5-4 and TRBJ2-7; the D gene is possibly TRBD1 (6 bases). Germline V gene data show CDR1 as SGHNT and CDR2 as YYREEE (reference sequence). The CDR3 is 14 amino acids. Trimming pared 4 bases from V and 5 bases from J, leaving 16 bases between. The variable domain in full, with the rest retrieved from reference TRBV5-4 and TRBJ2-7, is ETGVTQSPTHLIKTRGQQVTLRCSSQSGHNTVSWYQQALGQGPQFIFQYYREEENGRGNFPPRFSGLQFPNYSSELNVNALELDDSALYLCASSPGDLPHEQYFGPGTRLTVT.

This clonotype was seen a handful of times. The chain combines TRBV6-6 with TRBJ2-1; 11 bases map to TRBD2. Germline CDR1 is MNHNY and CDR2 is SVGAGI (reference sequence). Trimming removed 6 bases from V and 7 bases from J; junction bases left unmatched: 8. The CDR3 has 15 residues. The CDR3: CASSPLAGGGNEQFF. DNA for the CDR3: TGTGCCAGCAGCCCATTAGCGGGGGGGGGAAATGAGCAGTTCTTC.

This chain joins TRBV27 and TRBJ2-5; 13 bases fit TRBD2. The CDR3 spans 15 residues. V lost 7 bases to trimming and J lost 2 bases; unmatched junction nucleotides: 4. Germline CDR1 MNHEY, CDR2 SMNVEV (reference sequence). The CDR3 is CASNPTSGGQETQYF. Written as DNA, the CDR3 is TGTGCCAGCAACCCGACTAGCGGGGGGCAAGAGACCCAGTACTTC.

The rearrangement joins TRBV7-2 to TRBJ1-1, with 8 bases identical to TRBD1. The CDR3 spans 17 residues. CDR1 and CDR2 (germline): SGHTA, FQGNSA. After removal of 2 bases from V and 1 base from J, the junction contained 9 bases not matched to a gene. The CDR3 DNA follows: TGTGCCAGCAGCTTATGGCGGTGGACAGGGAGGAACACTGAAGCTTTCTTT. This sequence encodes CASSLWRWTGRNTEAFF. Drawing the rest from reference TRBV7-2 and TRBJ1-1, the complete variable domain is GAGVSQSPSNKVTEKGKDVELRCDPISGHTALYWYRQSLGQGLEFLIYFQGNSAPDKSGLPSDRFSAERTGGSVSTLTIQRTQQEDSAVYLCASSLWRWTGRNTEAFFGQGTRLTVV.

The chain combines TRBV6-1 with TRBJ2-3; TRBD1 agrees at 9 bases. V gave up 10 bases and J gave up 6 bases; unmatched junction bases: 11. CDR1 and CDR2 from the germline V gene are MNHNS and SASEGT. The CDR3 extends over 14 amino acids. CDR3 DNA sequence: TGTGCCACCCCCTCGACAGGGGGTCACGATACGCAGTATTTT. It encodes CATPSTGGHDTQYF.

The rearrangement joins TRBV28 to TRBJ2-7; D not resolved. Germline V gene data show CDR1 as MDHEN and CDR2 as SYDVKM. V was pared by 5 bases and J by 3 bases, with 14 bases between. This CDR3 has 14 amino acids. This CDR3 is CASSPIGLLYEQYV. The CDR3 DNA reads as TGTGCCAGCAGTCCCATAGGCCTGCTCTACGAGCAGTACGTC.

In its sample, this clonotype was seen many times. The junction shows a germline mismatch at one end, possibly a read error. The chain uses TRBV7-8 and TRBJ2-5, with D perhaps TRBD2 (5 bases). The CDR3 extends over 13 amino acids. CDR1 is SGHVS and CDR2 is FQNEAQ in the germline V gene. As DNA, the CDR3 is TGTGCCAGCAGCTCCGACTGGGGAGAGGCCCAGTACTTC. It encodes CASSSDWGEAQYF.

This clonotype has a single count. The V gene is TRBV6-5, the J gene TRBJ2-1; D assignment may be TRBD1 or TRBD2 (6 bases each). The CDR3 contains 13 residues. Trimming removed 2 bases from V and 7 bases from J, with 9 bases in between. CDR1 is MNHEY and CDR2 is SVGAGI in the germline V gene. CDR3 protein: CASSYGGQNEQFF. In DNA form, the CDR3 reads TGTGCCAGCAGTTACGGGGGGCAAAATGAGCAGTTCTTC.

The CDR3 reads CASNGRFPSSYNSPLHF. CDR3 bases: TGTGCCAGCAACGGACGATTTCCGAGCTCCTATAATTCACCCCTCCACTTT. The genes are TRBV14 and TRBJ1-6, with D unclear. Looked up from germline, CDR1 is SGHDN and CDR2 is FVKESK. This CDR3 contains 17 residues. Between the trimmed V and J ends, which lost 7 bases and 0 bases, there was a span of 16 bases.

The rearrangement joins TRBV27 to TRBJ1-6; perhaps TRBD1 as D (6 bases). This CDR3 spans 14 amino acids. Germline assignment: CDR1 MNHEY and CDR2 SMNVEV (reference sequence). Trimming took 10 bases from V and 8 from J, leaving 18 bases between them. The CDR3 DNA reads as TGTGCCACCCACCGCGACAGGTCTCATTCACCCCTCCACTTT. It codes for CATHRDRSHSPLHF.

Only a few counts were recorded for this clonotype. V gene TRBV6-2 or TRBV6-3 combines with J gene TRBJ2-3; 8 bases agree with TRBD1. CDR1 and CDR2 (germline): MNHEY, SVGEGT. Losses at the gene ends were 6 bases for V and 4 bases for J; bases not matched to a gene: 6. This CDR3 comprises 14 residues. The CDR3 is CASSWQGAADTQYF. In nucleotides, the CDR3 is TGTGCCAGCAGCTGGCAGGGGGCGGCAGATACGCAGTATTTT.

Many counts were recorded for this clonotype. The chain recombines TRBV7-6 with TRBJ2-5; D is unclear. Per the germline V gene, CDR1 is SGHVS and CDR2 is FNYEAQ. Trimming removed 5 bases from V and 1 base from J, with 11 bases in between. There are 14 residues in the CDR3. The CDR3 sequence: CASSPALVQETQYF. The DNA for the CDR3 is TGTGCCAGCAGCCCCGCGCTAGTCCAAGAGACCCAGTACTTC.

This clonotype was observed a few times. This rearrangement joins TRBV2 to TRBJ1-2, with 8 bases matching TRBD1. Germline CDR1 and CDR2: SNHLY and FYNNEI. Trimming at V came to 8 bases and at J to 2 bases, leaving 7 bases not matched to a gene. The CDR3 totals 14 residues. In DNA form, the CDR3 reads TGTGCCAGCGGTCGACAGGGGCAGAACTATGGCTACACCTTC. Translation: CASGRQGQNYGYTF.

The chain links TRBV20-1 to TRBJ2-7; the D gene is possibly TRBD1 (5 bases). The CDR3 consists of 12 residues. Germline values: CDR1 DFQATT, CDR2 SNEGSKA (reference sequence). Trimming removed 3 bases at V and 0 bases at J, with 6 bases between. The CDR3 loop reads CSASDSSYEQYV. CDR3 sequence (DNA): TGCAGTGCTAGTGACAGCTCCTACGAGCAGTACGTC.